These T cell receptor beta chains were read from a single sample in a study of T cell changes during pregnancy in multiple sclerosis. Clones were sequenced by immunoSEQ multiplex PCR, and TCRdb holds only the in-frame ones, with some missing. This sample has some 44,000 clones, with around 93% found just once. The source was CD4+ T cells from peripheral blood mononuclear cells, collected in the third trimester of pregnancy. These receptors came from a female donor with multiple sclerosis, enrolled in a pregnancy study. Each CDR3 is given with its conserved first and last residue. D genes are given only for firm matches. Clone size is shown for a subset of rows, as once, few, many or a class of expanded clone.

J gene | V gene | D gene | clone size | CDR3 protein | CDR3 DNA
TRBJ2-5 | TRBV7-9 | - | - | CASSHGTNGETQYF | TGTGCCAGCAGCCACGGAACTAACGGAGAGACCCAGTACTTC
TRBJ1-2 | TRBV7-9 | - | - | CASSFGSGLYGYTF | TGTGCCAGCAGCTTTGGTTCAGGGCTCTATGGCTACACCTTC
TRBJ2-5 | TRBV19 | - | once | CASSISGGGETQYF | TGTGCCAGTAGTATATCTGGGGGAGGAGAGACCCAGTACTTC
TRBJ1-5 | TRBV15 | - | - | CATSRDRWEGEDQPQHF | TGTGCCACCAGCAGAGATCGGTGGGAGGGTGAGGATCAGCCCCAGCATTTT
TRBJ2-7 | TRBV14 | TRBD2 | - | CASSQSFGGRAPYEQYF | TGTGCCAGCAGCCAAAGTTTTGGCGGGAGGGCCCCCTACGAGCAGTACTTC
TRBJ2-1 | TRBV9 | - | - | CASSDSQIYNEQFF | TGTGCCAGCAGCGACAGCCAAATCTACAATGAGCAGTTCTTC
TRBJ1-4 | TRBV4-1 | - | - | CASSHRQEFNEKLFF | TGCGCCAGCAGCCACAGACAGGAGTTTAATGAAAAACTGTTTTTT
TRBJ2-3 | TRBV28 | - | once | CASSSSGVTDTQYF | TGTGCCAGCAGTTCATCAGGGGTGACAGATACGCAGTATTTT
TRBJ2-3 | TRBV5-1 | TRBD2 | - | CASSYGLGRTDTQYF | TGCGCCAGCAGCTACGGACTAGGGAGGACAGATACGCAGTATTTT
TRBJ2-4 | TRBV4-2 | - | - | CASSQGKRPGEDIQYF | TGTGCCAGCAGCCAAGGGAAGCGACCTGGGGAGGACATTCAGTACTTC
TRBJ2-1 | TRBV27 | TRBD2 | - | CASRTLAASYNEQFF | TGTGCCAGCAGAACTCTAGCGGCCTCTTACAATGAGCAGTTCTTC
TRBJ2-1 | TRBV7-3 | - | - | CASSLTGLGLTEQFF | TGTGCCAGCAGCTTAACGGGCTTGGGTTTGACAGAGCAGTTCTTC
TRBJ1-1 | TRBV2 | TRBD1 | few | CAITGVSEAFF | TGTGCCATTACAGGGGTGTCTGAAGCTTTCTTT
TRBJ2-6 | TRBV11-2 | TRBD1 | - | CASSTLMGQAGANVLTF | TGTGCCAGCAGCACCCTTATGGGACAGGCTGGGGCCAACGTCCTGACTTTC
TRBJ2-7 | TRBV5-6 | TRBD2 | - | CASSPGLAPEQYF | TGTGCCAGCAGCCCCGGACTAGCTCCTGAGCAGTACTTC
TRBJ2-1 | TRBV2 | TRBD2 | - | CASRSGTSRSYNEQFF | TGTGCCAGCAGATCCGGGACTAGTCGCTCCTACAATGAGCAGTTCTTC
TRBJ1-1 | TRBV7-3 | - | - | CASSLTGQLNTEAFF | TGTGCCAGCAGCTTAACGGGCCAGTTGAACACTGAAGCTTTCTTT
TRBJ2-3 | TRBV6-5 | TRBD2 | - | CASSYGTSGGRDTQYF | TGTGCCAGCAGTTACGGTACTAGCGGGGGTCGGGATACGCAGTATTTT
TRBJ1-2 | TRBV5-8 | TRBD1 | - | CASSPGQGYGYTF | TGTGCCAGCAGCCCTGGACAGGGCTATGGCTACACCTTC
TRBJ2-2 | TRBV5-6 | TRBD2 | - | CASSLLAVNTGELFF | TGTGCCAGCAGCTTACTAGCGGTCAACACCGGGGAGCTGTTTTTT
TRBJ1-1 | TRBV27 | TRBD1 | few | CASSSRGLAEAFF | TGTGCCAGCAGTTCCAGGGGGTTGGCTGAAGCTTTCTTT
TRBJ2-1 | TRBV5-5 | TRBD2 | - | CASSSYGTSANEQFF | TGTGCCAGCAGTTCGTACGGGACTAGCGCCAATGAGCAGTTCTTC
TRBJ2-1 | TRBV18 | TRBD2 | once | CASSPLAGGRTYNEQFF | TGTGCCAGCTCACCTTTAGCGGGAGGGAGGACCTACAATGAGCAGTTCTTC
TRBJ2-7 | TRBV7-2 | TRBD2 | - | CASSWATSGSREQYF | TGTGCCAGCAGCTGGGCGACTAGCGGGAGTCGCGAGCAGTACTTC
TRBJ2-5 | TRBV5-1 | TRBD2 | - | CASSRGTSGQETQYF | TGCGCCAGCAGCAGGGGGACTAGCGGCCAAGAGACCCAGTACTTC
TRBJ2-1 | TRBV2 | TRBD2 | - | CASRALLGLAGAGNEQFF | TGTGCCAGCAGGGCTCTCCTAGGACTAGCGGGAGCTGGCAATGAGCAGTTCTTC
TRBJ2-3 | TRBV7-2 | TRBD2 | - | CASSLTSGRRDTQYF | TGTGCCAGCAGCTTAACCAGCGGGAGAAGGGATACGCAGTATTTT
TRBJ2-3 | TRBV6-4 | - | - | CASSEGGLTDTQYF | TGTGCCAGCAGTGAAGGAGGACTTACAGATACGCAGTATTTT
TRBJ2-3 | TRBV11-3 | - | once | CASSLVPDEHTDTQYF | TGTGCCAGCAGCTTAGTGCCCGATGAACACACAGATACGCAGTATTTT
TRBJ2-2 | TRBV18 | TRBD1 | once | CASSPGQGGTGELFF | TGTGCCAGCTCACCAGGACAGGGCGGCACCGGGGAGCTGTTTTTT
TRBJ2-1 | TRBV19 | TRBD2 | - | CASSTRTSGFYNEQFF | TGTGCCAGTAGTACCCGGACTAGCGGGTTCTACAATGAGCAGTTCTTC
TRBJ2-3 | TRBV7-2 | TRBD2 | - | CASSRARREGADTQYF | TGTGCCAGCAGCCGCGCCCGGCGGGAGGGGGCAGATACGCAGTATTTT
TRBJ1-5 | TRBV7-9 | - | - | CASSPSGGSNQPQHF | TGTGCCAGCAGCCCCTCGGGAGGGAGCAATCAGCCCCAGCATTTT
TRBJ2-5 | TRBV10-2 | TRBD2 | - | CASRSGARETQYF | TGCGCCAGCAGGAGCGGGGCTCGAGAGACCCAGTACTTC
TRBJ2-5 | TRBV23-1 | TRBD1 | once | CASSQSRRGRIKETQYF | TGCGCCAGCAGTCAATCGAGAAGGGGGCGTATTAAAGAGACCCAGTACTTC
TRBJ2-1 | TRBV14 | - | once | CASSQASSRYNEQFF | TGTGCCAGCAGCCAAGCGTCTAGCAGATACAATGAGCAGTTCTTC
TRBJ1-2 | TRBV6-5 | TRBD1 | - | CASSPYRGGRYGYTF | TGTGCCAGCAGTCCATACAGGGGGGGTCGCTATGGCTACACCTTC
TRBJ2-3 | TRBV5-1 | TRBD2 | - | CASSLGTSGRFRTDTQYF | TGCGCCAGCAGCTTGGGGACTAGCGGGAGATTTCGCACAGATACGCAGTATTTT
TRBJ2-1 | TRBV7-2 | - | - | CASSLTERNSYNEQFF | TGTGCCAGCAGCTTAACTGAGCGGAACTCATACAATGAGCAGTTCTTC
TRBJ2-5 | TRBV15 | TRBD2 | - | CATSRTRLADQETQYF | TGTGCCACCAGCAGGACCCGTCTAGCGGATCAAGAGACCCAGTACTTC
TRBJ1-3 | TRBV14 | - | - | CASSLGLGNTIYF | TGTGCCAGCTCCCTGGGGCTTGGAAACACCATATATTTT
TRBJ2-7 | TRBV19 | TRBD1 | - | CASSRDRATYEQYF | TGTGCCAGTAGCCGGGACAGGGCGACTTACGAGCAGTACTTC
TRBJ1-3 | TRBV28 | TRBD1 | - | CASSLWQGVSGNTIYF | TGTGCCAGCAGTTTATGGCAGGGGGTATCTGGAAACACCATATATTTT
TRBJ2-5 | TRBV14 | - | - | CASSPSKGSRFGTQYF | TGTGCCAGCAGCCCGAGTAAGGGGTCTAGGTTCGGGACCCAGTACTTC
TRBJ2-7 | TRBV30 | - | - | CAWSVHLRDPYEQYF | TGTGCCTGGAGTGTACACTTGCGGGACCCCTACGAGCAGTACTTC
TRBJ2-1 | TRBV2 | - | - | CASAGSSYNEQFF | TGTGCCAGCGCGGGTAGCTCCTACAATGAGCAGTTCTTC
TRBJ1-1 | TRBV11-2 | - | once | CASSVDRLNTEAFF | TGTGCCAGCAGCGTAGACAGGTTGAACACTGAAGCTTTCTTT